The 10 T cell receptor beta chains below all came from one sample that was sequenced in a study of beta chain features in type 1 diabetes. cDNA synthesis used the whole RNA isolate, giving expressed TCRB sequences. Measured with immunoSEQ multiplex PCR; TCRdb has only the in-frame clones, and not every one. The data contain 900,000 or so clones, roughly 17% of them singletons. The sequencing input was naive CD4+ T cells from blood. The receptors originated from a woman aged 18-29 years in good health.

CDR3 sequence reads: CASSRTGANQPQHF. The CDR3 DNA reads TGTGCCAGCAGCCGAACAGGGGCAAATCAGCCCCAGCATTTT. V usage is TRBV27 and J usage is TRBJ1-5, with 7 bases aligning to TRBD1. Germline CDR1 reads MNHEY; CDR2 reads SMNVEV (reference sequence). The CDR3 covers 14 residues. After removal of 6 bases from V and 4 bases from J, the junction contained 6 bases not matched to a gene.

This clone occurred a few times. Other DNA variants within this sample encode the same CDR3. CDR3 in amino acids: CSVEGRGYEQYF. The CDR3 region has the DNA TGCAGCGTTGAGGGCAGGGGATACGAGCAGTACTTC. The chain couples TRBV29-1 to TRBJ2-7; D is possibly TRBD1 (6 bases). The CDR3 is 12 amino acids. In germline, CDR1 is SQVTM, CDR2 ANQGSEA. The V end was cut by 3 bases, the J end by 4 bases, with 10 bases between.

In its sample, this clone was seen a few times. This rearrangement joins TRBV11-2 to TRBJ2-1; D uncertain. Germline V gene sequence: CDR1 SGHAT, CDR2 FQNNGV. Deletions cut 10 bases from V and 0 bases from J, with 16 bases between. The CDR3 runs 15 residues. The DNA for the CDR3 is TGTGCCACCCTGCCCGGGCAAAGCTCCTACAATGAGCAGTTCTTC. It yields the protein CATLPGQSSYNEQFF.

This clone was detected only a few times. This specimen includes other DNA sequences encoding the same CDR3. The V and J genes are TRBV5-4 and TRBJ2-5; D ambiguous. Germline V gives CDR1 SGHNT, CDR2 YYREEE (reference sequence). The CDR3 loop spans 12 amino acids. V was shortened by 0 bases and J by 2 bases, with 2 bases between the two germline ends. The CDR3 DNA reads TGTGCCAGCAGCTTGGGACAAGAGACCCAGTACTTC. This codes for CASSLGQETQYF.

The CDR3 bases are TGTGCCAGCAGCTCACGGGGACAGATGCGAGATACGCAGTATTTT. Its protein is CASSSRGQMRDTQYF. The gene calls are TRBV7-2 and TRBJ2-3; TRBD1 matches 7 bases. J was trimmed by 5 bases and V by 4 bases; bases with no gene match: 9. CDR1 and CDR2 from the germline V gene are SGHTA and FQGNSA. This CDR3 has 15 residues.

This clone was picked up a small number of times. The chain employs TRBV28 and TRBJ2-1, with 7 bases aligning to TRBD2. The V segment lost 5 bases and the J segment 0 bases; nucleotides outside the gene matches: 4. The CDR3 length is 15 residues. CDR1 and CDR2 from the germline V gene are MDHEN and SYDVKM. CDR3 protein: CASSELASSYNEQFF. CDR3 sequence (DNA): TGTGCCAGCAGTGAACTAGCGAGCTCCTACAATGAGCAGTTCTTC.

The chain links TRBV7-3 to TRBJ1-5; D is ambiguous. V was cut by 3 bases and J by 2 bases, with 2 bases left in between. This CDR3 spans 12 amino acids. Germline V CDR1 and CDR2: SGHTA, FQGTGA. This CDR3 is CASSFRNQPQHF. The CDR3 coding sequence is TGTGCCAGCAGCTTTCGCAATCAGCCCCAGCATTTT.

This chain joins TRBV13 and TRBJ2-3; D is ambiguous. The germline V gene has CDR1 PRHDT and CDR2 FYEKMQ (reference sequence). This CDR3 is built from 14 residues. V was pared by 2 bases and J by 1 base, with 7 bases between. The CDR3 loop reads CASSLSWRTDTQYF. DNA of the CDR3: TGTGCCAGCAGCTTAAGCTGGCGCACAGATACGCAGTATTTT.

This clone was counted only a few times. In DNA form, the CDR3 reads TGTGCCAGCAGCAGATTAGCTTCCCGCACAGATACGCAGTATTTT. Its protein is CASSRLASRTDTQYF. The rearrangement uses TRBV2 and TRBJ2-3; D ambiguous. The ends were cut back, 6 bases at V and 1 base at J, with 14 bases in the middle. From germline, CDR1 is SNHLY and CDR2 FYNNEI. There are 15 residues in the CDR3.

This clone showed up just a few times. The rearrangement links TRBV4-2 to TRBJ1-5, with 9 bases fitting TRBD1. The V and J ends lost 1 base and 5 bases, in that order; junction bases with no gene match: 3. This CDR3 region has 15 residues. CDR1 and CDR2 from the germline V gene are LGHNA and YNFKEQ. The CDR3 DNA is TGTGCCAGCAGCCAAGGGTGGACAGGGGATCAGCCCCAGCATTTT. Translation gives CASSQGWTGDQPQHF.